This T cell receptor beta chain was sequenced during a study of CD8 T cells in ankylosing spondylitis. A single record per CDR3 protein comes from TCRdb applying MiXCR to the 5' RACE reads. The sample has just over 350,000 distinct CDR3 sequences; 20% are singletons. The germline V and J ends were trimmed by 6 bases and 6 bases, with 11 bases remaining between them. The CDR3 totals 13 residues. Looked up from germline, CDR1 is MNHNS and CDR2 is SASEGT. This clonotype occurred a few times. The sequence was collected from a male donor with ankylosing spondylitis or in good health (not recorded which). The sequencing input was blood, either unsorted or a sorted T cell fraction (not recorded which). The chain is built from TRBV6-1 and TRBJ2-2, with TRBD1 as a possible D gene (5 bases). The CDR3 sequence is CASSPRGSGELFF. CDR3 DNA sequence: TGTGCCAGCAGCCCAAGGGGTTCCGGGGAGCTGTTTTTT.